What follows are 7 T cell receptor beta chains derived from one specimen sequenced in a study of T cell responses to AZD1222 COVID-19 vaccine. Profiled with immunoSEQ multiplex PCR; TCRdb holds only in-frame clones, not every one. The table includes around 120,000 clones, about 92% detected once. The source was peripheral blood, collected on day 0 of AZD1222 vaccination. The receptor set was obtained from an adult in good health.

CDR3 DNA sequence: TGCGCCAGCAGCTCTGGACTAGCGGGAGGGAACGAGCAGTACTTC. Residues: CASSSGLAGGNEQYF. The chain is built from TRBV5-1 and TRBJ2-7, with 15 bases lining up with TRBD2. From germline, CDR1 is SGHRS and CDR2 YFSETQ. The V and J ends lost 3 bases and 5 bases, in that order; junction bases with no gene match: 3. The CDR3 runs 15 residues.

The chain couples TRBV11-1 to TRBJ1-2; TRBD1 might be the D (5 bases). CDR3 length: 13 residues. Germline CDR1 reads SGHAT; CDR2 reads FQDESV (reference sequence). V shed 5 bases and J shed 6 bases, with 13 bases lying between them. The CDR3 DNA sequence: TGTGCCAGCAGCGGAAGGTGGGGCGATGGCTACACCTTC. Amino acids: CASSGRWGDGYTF.

CDR3 region: CASSLIFGTGVSSQPQHF. CDR3 DNA: TGTGCCAGCAGTTTAATTTTCGGGACAGGGGTTTCTAGTCAGCCCCAGCATTTT. The chain carries TRBV28 and TRBJ1-5, with TRBD1 matching over 10 bases. This CDR3 is built from 18 residues. Germline V lookup: CDR1 MDHEN, CDR2 SYDVKM. With V trimmed by 2 bases and J by 6 bases, 13 bases remained unmatched.

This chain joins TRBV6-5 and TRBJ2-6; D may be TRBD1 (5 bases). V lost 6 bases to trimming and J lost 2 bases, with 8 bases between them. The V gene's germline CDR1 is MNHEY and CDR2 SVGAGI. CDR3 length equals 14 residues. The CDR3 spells CASRVGAGANVLTF. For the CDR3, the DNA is TGTGCCAGCAGGGTAGGGGCTGGGGCCAACGTCCTGACTTTC.

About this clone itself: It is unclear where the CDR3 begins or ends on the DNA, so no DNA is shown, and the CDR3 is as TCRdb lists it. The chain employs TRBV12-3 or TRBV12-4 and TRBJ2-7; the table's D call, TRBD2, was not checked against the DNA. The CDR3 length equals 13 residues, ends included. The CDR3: CASSSSVPLEQYF.

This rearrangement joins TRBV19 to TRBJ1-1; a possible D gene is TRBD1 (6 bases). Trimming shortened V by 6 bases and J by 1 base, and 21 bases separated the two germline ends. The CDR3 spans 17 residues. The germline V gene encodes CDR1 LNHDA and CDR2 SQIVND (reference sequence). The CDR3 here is CASRDTRQAWGNTEAFF. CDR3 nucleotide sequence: TGTGCCAGTAGGGACACCAGACAGGCGTGGGGGAACACTGAAGCTTTCTTT.

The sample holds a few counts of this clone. CDR3 protein: CASSRDTPYEQYF. The CDR3 nucleotides are TGTGCCAGCAGCCGGGACACCCCCTACGAGCAGTACTTC. V usage is TRBV7-9 and J usage is TRBJ2-7, with D possibly being TRBD1 (6 bases). Deletions cut 5 bases from V and 2 bases from J, with 10 bases between. The CDR3 runs to 13 residues. Germline CDR1 and CDR2: SEHNR and FQNEAQ (reference sequence).